Listed here are 5 T cell receptor beta chains from one sample, sequenced in a study of identical twins. A single record per CDR3 protein comes from TCRdb applying MiXCR to the 5' RACE reads. Among roughly 260,000 distinct CDR3 sequences, approximately 6.8% were seen once, and the ten largest hold around 5%. The same data also contributed to another study, on yellow fever vaccine responses in identical twins.

The sample taken for sequencing was CD8+ T cells sorted from blood. The receptors here all came from a woman aged 18-29 years in good health.

The table lists this clonotype with a few counts. The chain couples TRBV4-1 to TRBJ1-2, with D tentatively TRBD1 (5 bases). Per the germline V gene, CDR1 is MGHRA and CDR2 is YSYEKL. Trimming cost V 2 bases and J 8 bases, with 18 bases left between them. CDR3 length: 15 amino acids. CDR3 in amino acids: CASSQMISWGLGYTF. DNA for the CDR3: TGCGCCAGCAGCCAAATGATATCTTGGGGACTAGGCTACACCTTC.

This clonotype was detected ten times or more. The chain employs TRBV5-5 and TRBJ2-1; 8 bases map to TRBD1. The CDR3 loop spans 13 amino acids. The V segment lost 4 bases and the J segment 11 bases; nucleotides outside the gene matches: 8. CDR1 and CDR2 from the germline V gene are SGHKS and YYEKEE (reference sequence). CDR3: CASSAPGQEKQFF. CDR3 DNA sequence: TGTGCCAGCAGCGCTCCGGGACAGGAAAAGCAGTTCTTC.

This clonotype came up many times. This rearrangement joins TRBV2 to TRBJ2-7, with D possibly being TRBD1 or TRBD2 (6 bases each). This CDR3 contains 13 residues. From germline, CDR1 is SNHLY and CDR2 FYNNEI. V gave up 6 bases and J gave up 3 bases, with 12 bases separating them. The CDR3 DNA sequence: TGTGCCAGCAGCGTGGGGGGCTTCTACGAGCAGTACTTC. It specifies CASSVGGFYEQYF.

As for this clonotype: Given a much more abundant clone one base away, this may be a read error. The CDR3 loop reads CASTQTSGIQETQYF. The CDR3 DNA reads as TGTGCCAGCACCCAGACTAGCGGAATCCAAGAGACCCAGTACTTC. This chain links TRBV3-1 with TRBJ2-5; 9 bases map to TRBD2. CDR1 is LGHDT and CDR2 is YNNKEL in the germline V gene (reference sequence). The junction had 7 bases not matched to a gene; V was cut back by 7 bases and J by 1 base. This CDR3 has 15 residues.

In its sample, this clonotype was seen many times. The chain couples TRBV5-6 to TRBJ2-1, with D unclear. V was cut by 3 bases and J by 6 bases, with 10 bases left in between. Germline values: CDR1 SGHDT, CDR2 YYEEEE. This CDR3 is 13 amino acids long. CDR3 region: CASSSGLPNEQFF. DNA of the CDR3: TGTGCCAGCAGCTCCGGTTTGCCCAATGAGCAGTTCTTC.